Below are 8 T cell receptor beta chains sequenced from a single sample in a study of blood T cell repertoires in COVID-19 (dated by TCRdb to the early 2020s). The receptor library was made with the immunoSEQ multiplex PCR assay. Entries here come from immuneACCESS through TCRdb and include only in-frame sequences with V and J called. Some clones fail to appear in such tables; in the studies checked, an unresolved V gene covers under half of the shortfall, and the cause of the remainder is unknown. For this sample the table gives 350,000 or so clones, of which roughly nine tenths were detected only once. The ten largest clones take up just under 4% of the sample. Sequenced material: peripheral blood. The receptors originated from a woman aged 60-70 years with COVID-19, enrolled during active disease.

The table lists this clone with a count of one. The V and J genes are TRBV3-1 (or the pseudogene TRBV3-2) and TRBJ2-1; TRBD1 agrees at 7 bases. J gave up 10 bases and V 4 bases, and 13 bases lay outside the gene matches. From germline, CDR1 is LGHDT and CDR2 YNNKEL (reference sequence). The CDR3 totals 15 residues. The CDR3 spells CASSPPRTGRGEQFF. As DNA, the CDR3 is TGTGCCAGCAGCCCGCCCCGGACAGGCAGAGGCGAGCAGTTCTTC.

The rearrangement links TRBV28 to TRBJ1-6; D is possibly TRBD1 (6 bases). The CDR3 sequence is 16 residues long. CDR1 MDHEN and CDR2 SYDVKM come from the germline V gene. Trimming removed 3 bases from V and 5 bases from J, with 14 bases in between. CDR3 region: CASSLSGRGNNSPLHF. Written as DNA, the CDR3 is TGTGCCAGCAGTTTGTCGGGCAGGGGAAATAATTCACCCCTCCACTTT.

The rearrangement links TRBV4-1 to TRBJ2-7; perhaps TRBD2 as D (5 bases). Germline CDR1 reads MGHRA; CDR2 reads YSYEKL. The germline V and J ends were trimmed by 3 bases and 0 bases, with 9 bases remaining between them. This CDR3 region has 14 residues. CDR3 nucleotide sequence: TGCGCCAGCAGCCAGAGAGGGTTCTCCTACGAGCAGTACTTC. Translating gives CASSQRGFSYEQYF.

The chain combines TRBV9 with TRBJ1-3, with 7 bases that match TRBD1. Germline assignment: CDR1 SGDLS and CDR2 YYNGEE. The CDR3 length is 15 residues. The V gene end was trimmed by 4 bases and the J gene end by 4 bases; junction bases not matched to a gene: 8. This CDR3 is CASSLRTGGGNTIYF. The DNA for the CDR3 is TGTGCCAGCAGCCTCCGGACAGGAGGGGGAAACACCATATATTTT.

In this sample, this clone turned up once. The gene calls are TRBV7-9 and TRBJ1-2, with D possibly matching TRBD1 (6 bases). The CDR3 is 14 amino acids. V was shortened by 5 bases and J by 4 bases, with 14 bases between the two germline ends. Germline V gives CDR1 SEHNR, CDR2 FQNEAQ (reference sequence). CDR3 residues: CASSLTGTSYGYTF. The CDR3 nucleotides read TGTGCCAGCAGCCTCACAGGGACCAGCTATGGCTACACCTTC.

CDR3 amino acids: CASSPQGARGYTF. Here the CDR3 DNA reads TGTGCCAGCTCACCGCAGGGGGCGCGGGGCTACACCTTC. V is TRBV18 and J is TRBJ1-2; 8 nucleotides align to TRBD1. The ends lost 3 bases at V and 8 bases at J; junction bases unmatched: 5. The CDR3 sequence is 13 residues long. Germline-derived CDR1 and CDR2 are KGHSH and LQKENI.

The chain links TRBV11-3 to TRBJ2-6; 7 bases are shared with TRBD2. Germline lookup yields CDR1 SGHNT and CDR2 YENEEA. The CDR3 runs to 16 residues. The J segment lost 0 bases and the V segment lost 2 bases, leaving 1 base of the junction unmatched. CDR3 amino acids: CASSLSGGSGANVLTF. The CDR3 DNA is TGTGCCAGCAGCTTATCGGGGGGCTCTGGGGCCAACGTCCTGACTTTC. Variable domain in full (rest from reference TRBV11-3 and TRBJ2-6): EAGVVQSPRYKIIEKKQPVAFWCNPISGHNTLYWYLQNLGQGPELLIRYENEEAVDDSQLPKDRFSAERLKGVDSTLKIQPAELGDSAVYLCASSLSGGSGANVLTFGAGSRLTVL.

This rearrangement joins TRBV5-4 to TRBJ2-3, with TRBD2 identical over 9 bases. The CDR3 has 19 residues. J was trimmed by 2 bases and V by 0 bases; bases with no gene match: 13. Germline V gene data show CDR1 as SGHNT and CDR2 as YYREEE (reference sequence). The CDR3 nucleotides are TGTGCCAGCAGCTTGGCCTGGAGTAGCGGGGGACCCGCCACAGATACGCAGTATTTT. Translated: CASSLAWSSGGPATDTQYF.